This T cell receptor beta chain was recovered during a study of blood T cell repertoires in COVID-19. Study-level background: The United States, Italy and Spain provided the acute and convalescent COVID-19 samples. T cells, B-cell-depleted T cells, or PBMCs supplied cDNA or gDNA.

Per the original data handling: Counts of nucleated cells, estimated from reference gene primer amplification, were obtained. This table comes from immunoSEQ multiplex PCR, and its TCRdb copy is limited to in-frame clones, with some not included. The V and J calls and clone size are taken from that table; D and trimming were inferred from the DNA. This table holds roughly 77,000 clones, around three quarters found once. V lost 5 bases and J lost 7, with 11 bases in between. Germline V gene data show CDR1 as SGHAT and CDR2 as FQNNGV. This CDR3 spans 12 amino acids. The chain joins TRBV11-2 to TRBJ1-2; tentatively, D is TRBD1 (5 bases). The sequencing sample was made of peripheral blood. This sequence was found in a woman in her seventies with acute or convalescent COVID-19. The CDR3 region has the DNA TGTGCCAGCAGCCCTGGGGGGGGTGGCTACACCTTC. It encodes CASSPGGGGYTF.